This paragraph covers one TCR beta chain sequence. Its binding antigen is unknown. It has no much larger one-base neighbor in the sample; base qualities were not kept. The sample is drawn from a study of CD8+CD57+ T cells in acquired aplastic anemia (dated by TCRdb to about 2018). With regard to the full study: Extracted DNA from sorted CD4+ and CD8+ cells averaged around 2.9 ug, ranging from roughly 0.17 to 30 ug.

V ends up 6 bases short and J 7 bases short, with an unmatched junction base count of 14. The CDR3 has 16 amino acids, counting the end cysteine and phenylalanine. Of the read, only the CDR3 DNA is kept; its 48 bases are in frame from base 1. CDR1 MGHDK and CDR2 SYGVNS were looked up in the germline V gene. TCR beta VDJ combination and CDR3 sequence profiling used genomic DNA as the template. An Illumina HiSeq 2000 was used for TCR repertoire sequencing. As for how the authors treated the data: Repertoire assessment relied on Simpson's diversity index, CDR3 size and DJ length profiles, and TRBV/TRBJ rearrangement plots. The most abundant DNA sequence in the deep sequencing data was defined as the immunodominant clone. CDR3 amino acid sequences were screened for sharing across subjects and compared with published repertoires and the VDJdb database. The public reads were reanalyzed by TCRdb: fastp trimming at Q25, MiXCR alignment, in-frame beta chains only. Under each unique CDR3 protein, matching rows form one entry showing the most common genes and DNA. The V and J calls, along with clone size, are taken from TCRdb and not from the paper's own processing. The sample table contains roughly 180,000 distinct CDR3 sequences; only one count was recorded for around 65% of them. Together, the top ten hold about half of the sample.

Overall study outcomes, separate from this receptor: Roughly 30 CD8+ CDR3 sequences were found to be shared between patients and controls, but these sequences appeared to be highly expressed in patients and within the immunodominant clones of the patients. Patients and healthy controls showed no significant difference in CD8+ Simpson's diversity (P=0.060).

In this study, sorted CD4+ and CD8+ T cells from the blood of healthy subjects and of severe aplastic anemia patients had their TCR repertoires deep-sequenced. Ficoll-Paque density gradient centrifugation was used to isolate peripheral blood mononuclear cells. CD4+ and CD8+ T cells were sorted by FACS or magnetic beads before DNA extraction. The source material was sorted CD4+, CD8+, or CD8+CD57+ T cells (not recorded which) from PBMCs. This receptor chain uses TRBV25-1 and TRBJ2-1, and TRBD2 aligns with 8 junction nucleotides. This clonotype originated in a human donor with severe aplastic anemia or a healthy control (not recorded which). CDR3 protein: CASSPTAGGAGNEQFF. DNA sequence: TGTGCCAGCAGCCCGACCGCCGGGGGGGCAGGTAATGAGCAGTTCTTC.